The rows below give T cell receptor beta chains drawn from one sample of a study of blood T cell repertoires in COVID-19. Sequencing was performed with immunoSEQ multiplex PCR; in TCRdb, only in-frame clones are kept and a portion is missing. The sample shows tens of thousands of clones, about 90% of them seen only once. Sequenced sample: peripheral blood. Source of these receptors: a man aged 45-65 years with COVID-19, enrolled during active disease. Both conserved end residues are trimmed from each CDR3.

TRBV3-1/TRBV3-2	ASSSRLGEKLF
TRBV27	ASRPPGQGRSSGYT
TRBV7-9	ASSPQGTRSYYGYT
TRBV4-3	ASSRARQAGNEKLF
TRBV21-1	ASGLGHNEQF
TRBV10-2	ASREPGSNTEAF
TRBV6-5	ASSRQGYKQPQH
TRBV30	AWSPGLKGTGVSQPQH
TRBV7-9	ASSPGQVNTEAF
TRBV6-5	ASSNAGGATDTQY
TRBV5-5	ASSFSATNEKLF
TRBV5-1	ASSPGQGRGDTEAF
TRBV5-1	ASSLQRGRNNEQF
TRBV5-5	ASSRTGGQLNTGELF
TRBV29-1	SVASQSNYGYT
TRBV24-1	ATSGGQGAGAGANVLT
TRBV25-1	ASSTTGIGGGNTIY
TRBV5-5	ASSGNYGYT
TRBV30	AWSGGIGIYGYT
TRBV5-4	ASSLGQGDGNTIY
TRBV3-1/TRBV3-2	ASSQGHRDEKLF
TRBV30	AWSEGTGGGYT
TRBV5-5	ASSTPAGNYGYT
TRBV5-1	ASSSGLAGKTDTQY
TRBV9	ASSPRDSSYEQY
TRBV5-1	ASRRWDSEAF
TRBV5-4	ASSLERGLLSYEQY
TRBV18	ASSPPAAGNYGYT
TRBV6-5	ASSLDRGNQPQH
TRBV6-1	ASSEFTRVGNQPQH
TRBV4-1	ASSHLAGEADTQY
TRBV4-1	ASSQEGQTSMETQY
TRBV7-3	ASSQSGTGNEQY
TRBV5-1	ASSLQGAEWHT
TRBV2	ASKRGGYNEQF